This entry features one T cell receptor (beta chain) sequence. This clone's antigen is unknown. Nothing much larger sits one base from this clone, and base qualities are not available. Whole blood was collected in K2EDTA tubes by collaborating institutions according to the institutions' own protocols. For TCRbeta analysis, collaborators shipped samples as frozen whole blood, isolated PBMCs, or DNA extracted from either of those sample types. TCRbeta CDR3 regions were amplified from genomic DNA by means of the immunoSEQ Assay, a bias-controlled multiplex PCR. For the original study's pipeline: Within the assay, amplification of reference gene primers was used to estimate how many nucleated cells each sample contained. To quantify the absolute abundance of each unique TCRbeta CDR3 rearrangement, sequence reads were collapsed and filtered. For each sample, productive Simpson clonality was calculated as the square root of Simpson's diversity index across productive rearrangements. TCRdb retrieved this table from immuneACCESS and kept in-frame rearrangements only. Not all clones are present; in checked studies, unresolved V genes account for under half, and no reason is known for the remainder. The DNA gave D and trimming, while V, J and clone size come from that table. Counted in this sample were approximately 46,000 clones; roughly 89% of them appeared once. Jointly, the top ten make up around 6.5% of the sample.

The data were taken from a study of blood T cell repertoires in COVID-19 (dated by TCRdb to between 2020 and 2021). In terms of the full investigation: Samples from collaborators originated in the United States, Italy and Spain and spanned both the acute and convalescent phases of COVID-19. The repertoires were released in a freely available public database intended as a resource for research on the immune response to SARS-CoV-2. Deeply sampled blood TCRbeta repertoires from subjects exposed to, actively infected with, or recovered from COVID-19 were included in the dataset. Where available, HLA class I and class II types were obtained from metadata supplied by the sample provider rather than from assay-based typing. Samples were obtained from the ongoing ImmuneRACE study (first 160 participants) and from 1,254 subjects provided by 6 global collaborators. Nearly every sample came with metadata listing a de-identified subject ID, COVID-19 status, age in years and sex. The material from the prospective study consisted of cDNA or gDNA derived from T cells, B-cell-depleted T cells, or PBMCs.

Broader findings and caveats from the paper: The quantity of clinical and demographic metadata differed by source and by participant and was supplied without curation.

The CDR3, from cysteine to phenylalanine, totals 14 residues. The only DNA kept is the CDR3, 42 bases in frame from the first base. V and J are truncated by 4 bases and 2 bases respectively, leaving an intervening sequence of 11 bases. CDR1 and CDR2, looked up from the germline V gene (reference sequence), are MNHEY and SMNVEV. Sequenced material: peripheral blood. The sequence is built from TRBV27 and TRBJ2-5; 5 matching bases give a weak D call of TRBD2. The sequence came from a man aged 70-80 years with active COVID-19. The CDR3: CASSSLAGQETQYF. The nucleotides are TGTGCCAGCAGTTCCCTAGCCGGGCAAGAGACCCAGTACTTC.